This entry features one T cell receptor beta chain sequence. The data derive from a study of T cells after somatic rescue of genetic block. Here immunoSEQ multiplex PCR was the method, and the copy in TCRdb shows in-frame clones only, minus some. Among some 14,000 clones listed, approximately 70% were seen once. Per germline, CDR1 SEHNR and CDR2 FQNEAQ (reference sequence). The V and J ends lost 3 bases and 3 bases respectively, with 14 bases between them. The CDR3 length is 15 residues. The clonotype was recovered from a man younger than 35. The chain couples TRBV7-9 to TRBJ1-1; D is perhaps TRBD1 (5 bases). The specimen sequenced was peripheral blood mononuclear cells (PBMCs). Here the CDR3 reads CASSFPQGSDTEAFF. The CDR3 DNA is TGTGCCAGCAGCTTCCCTCAGGGATCGGACACTGAAGCTTTCTTT. Full variable domain (remainder filled in from reference TRBV7-9 and TRBJ1-1): DTGVSQNPRHKITKRGQNVTFRCDPISEHNRLYWYRQTLGQGPEFLTYFQNEAQLEKSRLLSDRFSAERPKGSFSTLEIQRTEQGDSAMYLCASSFPQGSDTEAFFGQGTRLTVV.